This T cell receptor beta chain was observed in a study of Ad26.COV2.S vaccination and SARS-CoV-2 variants. Indicated treatment: some 20 received Ad26.COV2.S at low or high dose, single or two shots; five or six received placebo; per-sample allocation not given. Day 63 following the first vaccine or placebo injection was when the samples were taken. Overall study results and limits: Participants given vaccine showed non-spike TCR breadth similar to that of placebo recipients.

On this clone itself: Its antigen is unidentified.

Trimming cost V 1 base and J 5 bases, with 12 bases left between them. There are 15 residues in the CDR3. Germline V lookup: CDR1 SEHNR, CDR2 FQNEAQ (reference sequence). The assay was immunoSEQ multiplex PCR, and TCRdb's table has in-frame clones only and misses some. The repertoire has about 680,000 clones, 70% to 90% of them found once; the top ten carry about 1.5%. The source is a person between 18 and 59 years old who received the Ad26.COV2.S COVID-19 vaccine or a placebo. The sample in question was peripheral blood, obtained in a trial of Ad26.COV2.S vaccine versus placebo. The V gene is TRBV7-9, the J gene TRBJ1-5; the D gene is possibly TRBD1 (6 bases). The CDR3 protein is CASSLDGGHYQPQHF. CDR3 sequence (DNA): TGTGCCAGCAGCTTAGATGGGGGACACTATCAGCCCCAGCATTTT.